A selection of T cell receptor beta chains follows, all from one sample in a study of cytomegalovirus exposure and HLA in healthy donors. TCRdb's table, derived via immunoSEQ multiplex PCR, lists solely in-frame clones and lacks some. The profile shows more than 90,000 clones, 60% to 80% of them singletons. Sequencing input: PBMCs. The source of these receptors is a man aged 50 to 59 in good health and CMV-seropositive. Both conserved end residues are part of each CDR3. Fields, in order: clone size, D gene, J gene, V gene, CDR3 protein, CDR3 DNA. The D gene is left open where the match is weak. The size field is filled for only some rows; it gives once, few, many or a size class.

once,TRBD1,TRBJ2-1,TRBV27,CASQRVAGGNEQFF,TGTGCCAGCCAAAGGGTGGCAGGGGGCAATGAGCAGTTCTTC
NA,TRBD1,TRBJ1-1,TRBV18,CASSQTSQGAGNTEAFF,TGTGCCAGCTCACAAACATCACAGGGGGCGGGTAACACTGAAGCTTTCTTT
NA,NA,TRBJ2-7,TRBV6-6,CASNPSRAGEQYF,TGTGCCAGCAACCCTAGCAGGGCGGGGGAGCAGTACTTC
NA,NA,TRBJ2-7,TRBV14,CASSLGAGSVYEQYF,TGTGCCAGCAGCCTGGGAGCTGGGAGCGTCTACGAGCAGTACTTC
NA,NA,TRBJ1-1,TRBV1,CTSSQRGTDMNTEAFF,TGCACCAGCAGCCAACGGGGGACAGATATGAACACTGAAGCTTTCTTT
NA,TRBD1,TRBJ1-5,TRBV27,CASRRTGGDRPQHF,TGTGCCAGCAGAAGGACAGGGGGCGATCGGCCCCAGCATTTT
NA,NA,TRBJ2-3,TRBV28,CATGLGAGYLGDTQYF,TGTGCCACCGGTTTAGGGGCGGGATATTTGGGAGATACGCAGTATTTT
few,NA,TRBJ2-7,TRBV10-3,CAISESAGRYSYEQYF,TGTGCCATCAGTGAGTCAGCAGGGAGGTACTCCTACGAGCAGTACTTC
NA,TRBD1,TRBJ1-1,TRBV7-9,CASSLTGQWVFF,TGTGCCAGCAGCTTAACGGGACAGTGGGTCTTTTTT
few,NA,TRBJ1-1,TRBV19,CAGTASGGEAFF,TGTGCTGGGACGGCCAGCGGGGGTGAAGCTTTCTTT
few,NA,TRBJ2-7,TRBV10-3,CAITDGDSYEQYF,TGTGCCATCACGGACGGGGATTCCTACGAGCAGTACTTC
NA,TRBD2,TRBJ2-1,TRBV7-7,CASSPKSGGGSYSYNEQFF,TGTGCTAGCAGCCCGAAAAGCGGGGGGGGATCTTACTCCTACAATGAGCAGTTCTTC
once,NA,TRBJ1-5,TRBV5-1,CASSLAQGGQPQHF,TGCGCCAGCAGCTTGGCACAGGGAGGGCAGCCCCAGCATTTT
NA,TRBD1,TRBJ1-5,TRBV28,CASFQGQGIYSNQPQHF,TGTGCCAGCTTCCAGGGACAGGGAATCTATAGCAATCAGCCCCAGCATTTT
NA,NA,TRBJ2-7,TRBV4-1,CASSQDDRLFYEQYF,TGCGCCAGCAGCCAAGACGATAGACTATTCTACGAGCAGTACTTC
few,NA,TRBJ1-1,TRBV6-5,CASSYSEGGNGAFF,TGTGCCAGCAGTTACTCAGAGGGGGGGAACGGGGCTTTCTTT
NA,TRBD1,TRBJ1-5,TRBV5-8,CASSRSGTGFQPQHF,TGTGCCAGCAGCCGGTCCGGGACAGGGTTTCAGCCCCAGCATTTT
few,NA,TRBJ2-4,TRBV5-5,CASSSPSNQNIQYF,TGTGCCAGCAGTTCCCCTAGCAACCAAAACATTCAGTACTTC
once,NA,TRBJ2-1,TRBV6-5,CASSGGPKGYGQFF,TGTGCCAGCAGTGGGGGCCCAAAAGGCTATGGGCAGTTCTTC
NA,NA,TRBJ2-7,TRBV18,CASSPDSTDKLYF,TGTGCCAGCTCACCAGACAGCACAGATAAGCTGTACTTC
NA,NA,TRBJ1-5,TRBV10-3,CATQPGHGSNQPQHF,TGTGCCACCCAACCAGGACACGGAAGCAATCAGCCCCAGCATTTT
NA,TRBD2,TRBJ2-2,TRBV7-6,CASSFIVAGRGTGELFF,TGTGCCAGCAGCTTCATAGTAGCGGGGCGGGGCACCGGGGAGCTGTTTTTT
NA,NA,TRBJ1-2,TRBV28,CASRNEDSFNYGYTF,TGTGCCAGCAGAAACGAGGACAGTTTTAACTATGGCTACACCTTC
NA,NA,TRBJ1-6,TRBV7-6,CASSLGTTGGSPLHF,TGTGCCAGCAGCCTAGGGACCACCGGGGGGTCACCCCTCCACTTT
NA,TRBD2,TRBJ2-7,TRBV19,CASSMTGGQTEQYF,TGTGCCAGTAGTATGACGGGAGGGCAAACCGAGCAGTACTTC
NA,TRBD2,TRBJ2-7,TRBV18,CASSPTSGGSYEQYF,TGTGCCAGCTCACCGACTAGCGGGGGGTCCTACGAGCAGTACTTC
NA,TRBD1,TRBJ1-1,TRBV28,CASSPLDRGNTEAFF,TGTGCCAGCAGTCCTTTGGACAGGGGGAACACTGAAGCTTTCTTT
NA,TRBD2,TRBJ2-1,TRBV5-4,CASSLLGGGGRVYNEQFF,TGTGCCAGCAGCTTGCTCGGGGGGGGCGGGAGGGTTTACAATGAGCAGTTCTTC
NA,TRBD2,TRBJ2-5,TRBV4-1,CASSQVSLADVETQYF,TGCGCCAGCAGCCAAGTTAGCCTAGCGGATGTAGAGACCCAGTACTTC
NA,NA,TRBJ1-6,TRBV7-2,CASTILGGTPLHF,TGTGCCAGCACCATACTAGGCGGGACACCCCTCCACTTT
few,NA,TRBJ2-7,TRBV7-2,CASSLYTIGVGEQYF,TGTGCCAGCAGCTTATATACTATCGGAGTCGGCGAGCAGTACTTC